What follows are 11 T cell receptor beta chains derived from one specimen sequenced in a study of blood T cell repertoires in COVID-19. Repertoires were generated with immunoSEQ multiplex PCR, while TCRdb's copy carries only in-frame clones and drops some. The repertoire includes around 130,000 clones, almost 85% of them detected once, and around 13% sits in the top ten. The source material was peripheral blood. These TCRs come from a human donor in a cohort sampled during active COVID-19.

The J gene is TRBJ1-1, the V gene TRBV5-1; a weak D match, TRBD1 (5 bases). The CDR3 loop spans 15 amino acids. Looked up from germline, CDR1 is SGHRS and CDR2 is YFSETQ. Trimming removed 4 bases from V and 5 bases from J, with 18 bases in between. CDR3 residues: CASSRDAGTGTEAFF. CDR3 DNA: TGCGCCAGCAGCCGGGACGCGGGGACCGGGACTGAAGCTTTCTTT.

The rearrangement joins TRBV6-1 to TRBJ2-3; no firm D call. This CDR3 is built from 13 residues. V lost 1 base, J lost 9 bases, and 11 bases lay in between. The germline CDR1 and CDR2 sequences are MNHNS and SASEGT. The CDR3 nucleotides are TGTGCCAGCAGTGAAGATTTCCAGCGAACGCAGTATTTT. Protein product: CASSEDFQRTQYF.

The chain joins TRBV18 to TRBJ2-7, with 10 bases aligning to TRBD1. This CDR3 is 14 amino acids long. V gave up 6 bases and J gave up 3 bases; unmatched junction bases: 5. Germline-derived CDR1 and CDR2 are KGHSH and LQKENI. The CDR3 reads CASSFRDRGYEQYF. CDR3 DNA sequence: TGTGCCAGCTCCTTCCGGGACAGGGGCTACGAGCAGTACTTC.

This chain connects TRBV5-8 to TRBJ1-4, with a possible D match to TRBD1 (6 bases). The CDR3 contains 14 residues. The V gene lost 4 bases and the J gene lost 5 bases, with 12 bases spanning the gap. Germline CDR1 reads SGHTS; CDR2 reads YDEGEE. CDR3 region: CASSPGARNEKLFF. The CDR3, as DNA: TGTGCCAGCAGCCCAGGGGCTCGAAATGAAAAACTGTTTTTT.

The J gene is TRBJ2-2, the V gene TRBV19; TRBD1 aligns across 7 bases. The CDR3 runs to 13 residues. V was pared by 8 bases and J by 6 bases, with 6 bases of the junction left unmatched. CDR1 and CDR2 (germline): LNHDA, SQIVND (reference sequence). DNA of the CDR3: TGTGCCAGTCGACAGGGATTGCCCGGGGAGCTGTTTTTT. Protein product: CASRQGLPGELFF. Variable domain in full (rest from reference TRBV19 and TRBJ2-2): DGGITQSPKYLFRKEGQNVTLSCEQNLNHDAMYWYRQDPGQGLRLIYYSQIVNDFQKGDIAEGYSVSREKKESFPLTVTSAQKNPTAFYLCASRQGLPGELFFGEGSRLTVL.

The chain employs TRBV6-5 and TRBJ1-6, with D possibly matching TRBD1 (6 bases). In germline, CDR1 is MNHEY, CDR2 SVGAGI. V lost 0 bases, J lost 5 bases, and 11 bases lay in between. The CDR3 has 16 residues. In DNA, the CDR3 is TGTGCCAGCAGTTACTCGAACAGGGTTAATAATTCACCCCTCCACTTT. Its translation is CASSYSNRVNNSPLHF.

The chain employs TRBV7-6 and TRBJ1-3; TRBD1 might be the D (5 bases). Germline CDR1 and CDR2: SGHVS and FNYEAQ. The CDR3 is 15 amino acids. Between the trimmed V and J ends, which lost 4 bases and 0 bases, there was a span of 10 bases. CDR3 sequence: CASSSGRVSGNTIYF. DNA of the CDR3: TGTGCCAGCAGCTCCGGCAGGGTCTCTGGAAACACCATATATTTT.

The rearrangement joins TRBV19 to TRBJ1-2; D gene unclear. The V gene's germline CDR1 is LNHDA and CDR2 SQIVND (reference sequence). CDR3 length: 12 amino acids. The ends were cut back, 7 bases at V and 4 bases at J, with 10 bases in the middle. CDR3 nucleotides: TGTGCCAGTAAAACAGTGAGCTATGGCTACACCTTC. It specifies CASKTVSYGYTF.

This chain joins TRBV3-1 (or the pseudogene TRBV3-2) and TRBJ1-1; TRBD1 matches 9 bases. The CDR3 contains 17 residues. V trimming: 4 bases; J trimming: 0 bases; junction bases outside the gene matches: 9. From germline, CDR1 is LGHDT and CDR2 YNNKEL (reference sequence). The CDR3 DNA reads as TGTGCCAGCAGCCGATCTCCTCGGACAGGGGTGAACACTGAAGCTTTCTTT. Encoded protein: CASSRSPRTGVNTEAFF.

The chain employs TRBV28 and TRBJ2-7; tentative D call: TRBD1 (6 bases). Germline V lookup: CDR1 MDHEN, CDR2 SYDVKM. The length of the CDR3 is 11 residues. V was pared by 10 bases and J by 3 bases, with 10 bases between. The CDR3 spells CATQGYYEQYF. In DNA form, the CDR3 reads TGTGCCACCCAGGGGTACTACGAGCAGTACTTC.

The CDR3 DNA reads TGTGCCTGGAGCGGACATGGGACAGATTATCAGCCCCAGCATTTT. Amino acids: CAWSGHGTDYQPQHF. The chain uses TRBV30 and TRBJ1-5, with 7 bases identical to TRBD1. Germline CDR1 reads GTSNPN; CDR2 reads SVGIG (reference sequence). This CDR3 region has 15 residues. Germline trimming cut 3 bases from V and 5 bases from J; bases unmatched to any gene: 10.